This TCR beta chain appears in the sequencing data of a study of cytomegalovirus exposure and HLA in healthy donors. Study summary: Membership in the Caucasian-associated ancestry cluster was found for around 81% of 300 to 500 genotyped donors.

PCR was performed using 60 Vbeta and 13 Jbeta primers. Here immunoSEQ multiplex PCR was the method, and the copy in TCRdb shows in-frame clones only, minus some. The sample yields 200,000 to 250,000 clones, approximately 87% seen once. Sequenced input: PBMCs. This clonotype originated in a human donor in good health.

The CDR3 reads CASRPPGSTEAFF. Written as DNA, the CDR3 is TGTGCCAGCAGACCTCCGGGGAGCACTGAAGCTTTCTTT. The chain couples TRBV6-5 to TRBJ1-1; D is uncertain. Deletions cut 6 bases from V and 4 bases from J, with 12 bases between. This CDR3 is built from 13 residues. The germline CDR1 and CDR2 sequences are MNHEY and SVGAGI.